The clone carrying this T cell receptor (beta chain) turned up a few times. These data belong to a study of regulatory T cells in long-lasting Graves disease. Assembly of TCR beta libraries relied on iRepertoire HTBI primers together with Arm-PCR of CDR3 regions. TCRdb analysed the multiplex PCR reads with MiXCR anew, one entry per CDR3 protein. The sample has just over 600,000 distinct CDR3 sequences, around 17% seen once; the top ten hold approximately 18%. J gave up 3 bases and V 2 bases, and 5 bases lay outside the gene matches. This CDR3 spans 17 amino acids. Germline V gene sequence: CDR1 SGHTA, CDR2 FQGTGA. Noted time point: newly diagnosed GD, antithyroid drugs for less than 3 months. The TCR library was prepared using RNA isolated from PBMCs. This sample also appeared in a second study, on T cells in Graves' hyperthyroidism and ophthalmopathy.

The source of this sequence is a woman in her twenties or thirties with Graves disease. The sequencing used peripheral blood mononuclear cells (PBMCs), collected at new diagnosis, from a patient treated with antithyroid drugs. The chain employs TRBV7-3 and TRBJ2-3; 13 bases map to TRBD2. The CDR3 reads CASSLGLAGVATDTQYF. Here the CDR3 DNA reads TGTGCCAGCAGCTTAGGACTAGCGGGAGTAGCTACAGATACGCAGTATTTT.